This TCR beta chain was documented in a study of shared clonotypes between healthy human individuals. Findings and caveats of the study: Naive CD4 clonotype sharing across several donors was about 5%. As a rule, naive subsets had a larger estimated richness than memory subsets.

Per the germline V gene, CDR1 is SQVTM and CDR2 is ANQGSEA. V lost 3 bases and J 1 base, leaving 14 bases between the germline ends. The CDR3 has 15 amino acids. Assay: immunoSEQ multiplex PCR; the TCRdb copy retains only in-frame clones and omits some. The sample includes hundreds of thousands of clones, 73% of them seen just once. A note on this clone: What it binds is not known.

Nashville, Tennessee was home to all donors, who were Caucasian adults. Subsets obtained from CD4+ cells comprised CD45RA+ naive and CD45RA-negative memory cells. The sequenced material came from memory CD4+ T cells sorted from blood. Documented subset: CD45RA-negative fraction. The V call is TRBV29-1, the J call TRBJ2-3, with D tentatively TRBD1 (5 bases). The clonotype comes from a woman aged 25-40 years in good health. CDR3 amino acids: CSVDGRRGGTDTQYF. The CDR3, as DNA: TGCAGCGTTGACGGCCGTAGGGGTGGCACAGATACGCAGTATTTT.